The next 21 T cell receptor beta chains were all read from a single sample in a study of early T cells in non-severe SARS-CoV-2 infection. TCRdb itself ran the 5' RACE reads through MiXCR, one entry per CDR3 protein. Among tens of thousands of distinct CDR3 sequences listed, about 12% were seen once. The specimen sequenced was whole blood. The source is an adult who was a healthcare worker with PCR-confirmed SARS-CoV-2 infection or an uninfected control (not recorded which).

This clonotype was observed a few times. The chain is built from TRBV6-6 and TRBJ1-5; TRBD1 matches 7 bases. Germline loops: CDR1 MNHNY, CDR2 SVGAGI (reference sequence). The CDR3 is 15 residues long. V was clipped by 4 bases and J by 0 bases; unmatched bases: 3. CDR3 in amino acids: CASSSQGNSNQPQHF. The DNA of the CDR3 is TGTGCCAGCAGTTCACAGGGGAATAGCAATCAGCCCCAGCATTTT.

This clonotype has only a few counts. One base separates it from a far larger clone, so it is likely a read error. The V and J genes are TRBV11-2 and TRBJ2-1; D unclear. CDR1 and CDR2 (germline): SGHAT, FQNNGV. The length of the CDR3 is 12 residues. Deletions cut 5 bases from V and 2 bases from J, with 4 bases between. DNA for the CDR3: TGTGCCAGCAGCCCGACCTACAATGAGCAGTTCTTC. Its translation is CASSPTYNEQFF.

This clonotype is a singleton in its sample. This rearrangement joins TRBV29-1 to TRBJ2-7; TRBD1 or TRBD2 may be the D gene (7 bases each). CDR3 length equals 14 residues. V gave up 4 bases and J gave up 2 bases, with 15 bases separating them. Germline V lookup: CDR1 SQVTM, CDR2 ANQGSEA. CDR3 region: CSVAGAGGAYEQYF. Here the CDR3 DNA reads TGCAGCGTTGCTGGGGCAGGGGGGGCCTACGAGCAGTACTTC.

This chain connects TRBV28 to TRBJ2-1; tentative D call: TRBD1 (6 bases). The CDR3 extends over 14 amino acids. Trimming took 6 bases from V and 0 from J, leaving 9 bases between them. Germline CDR1 is MDHEN and CDR2 is SYDVKM. The CDR3: CASRGQSSYNEQFF. Written as DNA, the CDR3 is TGTGCCAGCAGAGGACAGAGCTCCTACAATGAGCAGTTCTTC. The full variable domain, rest sourced from reference TRBV28 and TRBJ2-1, is DVKVTQSSRYLVKRTGEKVFLECVQDMDHENMFWYRQDPGLGLRLIYFSYDVKMKEKGDIPEGYSVSREKKERFSLILESASTNQTSMYLCASRGQSSYNEQFFGPGTRLTVL.

On this clonotype: A much larger clone is a single base away; this may be a read error. The final CDR3 position lacks the conserved phenylalanine or tryptophan, pointing to a likely read error. CDR3: CSARGRGDYEQYS. In DNA form, the CDR3 reads TGCAGTGCTAGAGGGAGGGGGGATTACGAGCAGTACTCC. The V and J genes are TRBV20-1 and TRBJ2-7, with D perhaps being TRBD1 or TRBD2 (6 bases each). The CDR3 runs to 13 residues. The ends were cut back, 1 base at V and 4 bases at J, with 11 bases in the middle. In germline, CDR1 is DFQATT, CDR2 SNEGSKA (reference sequence).

The sample holds a few counts of this clonotype. The chain couples TRBV7-8 to TRBJ2-7; perhaps TRBD2 as D (5 bases). CDR1 and CDR2 from the germline V gene are SGHVS and FQNEAQ. The CDR3 spans 12 residues. With 7 bases removed from V and 9 bases from J, the gap between germline ends came to 16 bases. The CDR3 loop reads CASTLRGPGQYF. The CDR3 DNA sequence: TGTGCCAGCACCTTGAGAGGGCCAGGGCAGTACTTC.

This clonotype was seen repeatedly, ten times or more. The V and J genes are TRBV28 and TRBJ2-3; 7 bases fit TRBD2. Germline CDR1 MDHEN, CDR2 SYDVKM. The J segment lost 5 bases and the V segment lost 7 bases, leaving 12 bases of the junction unmatched. The CDR3 spans 15 residues. CDR3 sequence: CASKNGGAGLDTQYF. Here the CDR3 DNA reads TGTGCCAGCAAAAACGGCGGAGCGGGATTAGATACGCAGTATTTT.

The V gene is TRBV5-5, the J gene TRBJ1-1; D ambiguous. The CDR3 sequence is 13 residues long. Trimming stripped 0 bases from V and 7 bases from J, with 10 bases between. Germline assignment: CDR1 SGHKS and CDR2 YYEKEE (reference sequence). As DNA, the CDR3 is TGTGCCAGCAGCTTGGTTATATGGGGTGAAGCTTTCTTT. It is translated as CASSLVIWGEAFF.

This clonotype appeared a few times. CDR3 in amino acids: CATSRPRDIEEKLFF. Written as DNA, the CDR3 is TGTGCCACCAGCAGACCCCGGGACATTGAAGAAAAACTGTTTTTT. The genes are TRBV15 and TRBJ1-4; TRBD1 might be the D (6 bases). The CDR3 sequence is 15 residues long. CDR1 is LNHNV, CDR2 YYDKDF, per germline (reference sequence). Trimming took 2 bases from V and 8 from J, leaving 15 bases between them. The whole variable domain, filled in from reference TRBV15 and TRBJ1-4, reads DAMVIQNPRYQVTQFGKPVTLSCSQTLNHNVMYWYQQKSSQAPKLLFHYYDKDFNNEADTPDNFQSRRPNTSFCFLDIRSPGLGDTAMYLCATSRPRDIEEKLFFGSGTQLSVL.

This clonotype has ten or more counts. The chain recombines TRBV2 with TRBJ2-7, with 9 positions matching TRBD1. The length of the CDR3 is 13 residues. Looked up from germline, CDR1 is SNHLY and CDR2 is FYNNEI. The V and J ends lost 8 bases and 5 bases, in that order; junction bases with no gene match: 7. CDR3 in amino acids: CASHRDRVNEQYF. DNA for the CDR3: TGTGCCAGCCACCGGGACAGGGTCAACGAGCAGTACTTC.

The chain joins TRBV18 to TRBJ2-5; weak D call: TRBD1 (6 bases). The germline CDR1 and CDR2 sequences are KGHSH and LQKENI. V was trimmed by 6 bases and J by 2 bases, leaving 10 bases between them. The CDR3 is 13 amino acids. CDR3 sequence (DNA): TGTGCCAGCTCCTACGGACAGCAAGAGACCCAGTACTTC. It specifies CASSYGQQETQYF.

The chain carries TRBV12-3 or TRBV12-4 and TRBJ1-1, with a possible D match to TRBD1 (5 bases). V lost 5 bases and J lost 1, with 8 bases in between. The CDR3 length is 13 residues. The CDR3 region has the DNA TGTGCCAGCAGTAGACAGCAGAACACTGAAGCTTTCTTT. Encoded protein: CASSRQQNTEAFF.

As to this clonotype: This may be a read error: a much more frequent sequence differs by one nucleotide. This chain links TRBV15 with TRBJ2-7, with 8 nucleotides matching TRBD2. The germline CDR1 and CDR2 sequences are LNHNV and YYDKDF (reference sequence). The CDR3 covers 14 residues. The CDR3 loop reads CANSREAGAYEQYF. As DNA, the CDR3 is TGTGCCAACAGCAGGGAAGCGGGAGCCTACGAGCAGTACTTC.

This clonotype was found a few times. V gene TRBV20-1 combines with J gene TRBJ2-7, with TRBD2 matching 8 bases. The V segment lost 3 bases and the J segment 6 bases; nucleotides outside the gene matches: 10. This CDR3 is 14 amino acids long. The germline gives CDR1 DFQATT, CDR2 SNEGSKA (reference sequence). CDR3 nucleotides: TGCAGTGCTAGGGCCAGCGGGAGAATAGGCGAGCAGTACTTC. This sequence encodes CSARASGRIGEQYF.

The V call is TRBV5-6, the J call TRBJ2-2; D tentatively fits TRBD1 or TRBD2 (5 bases each). CDR3 length: 16 residues. With 4 bases removed from V and 7 bases from J, the gap between germline ends came to 20 bases. Germline CDR1 SGHDT, CDR2 YYEEEE. For the CDR3, the DNA is TGTGCCAGCAGCCTCGGGACGGTGGATCCCGACGGGGAGCTGTTTTTT. It encodes CASSLGTVDPDGELFF.

This clonotype was found many times. This sequence joins TRBV5-1 and TRBJ2-7, with 11 bases that match TRBD1. Germline CDR1 reads SGHRS; CDR2 reads YFSETQ. Trimming cost V 3 bases and J 7 bases; bases outside gene matches: 6. The CDR3 totals 14 residues. The CDR3 bases are TGCGCCAGCAGCTCCGGGACAGGGGGTAGGGAGCAGTACTTC. Protein: CASSSGTGGREQYF.

The chain employs TRBV28 and TRBJ2-1, with D maybe TRBD2 (5 bases). This CDR3 is built from 15 residues. CDR1 and CDR2 from the germline V gene are MDHEN and SYDVKM. Trimming took 4 bases from V and 0 from J, leaving 10 bases between them. The CDR3 DNA follows: TGTGCCAGCAGTTCCGGGATAGCCTCCTACAATGAGCAGTTCTTC. It specifies CASSSGIASYNEQFF.

In this sample, this clonotype turned up many times. V and J are TRBV5-6 and TRBJ2-1, with a weak D call TRBD2 (6 bases). Trimming cost V 4 bases and J 5 bases, with 13 bases left between them. CDR3 length: 14 residues. CDR1 and CDR2 from the germline V gene are SGHDT and YYEEEE. The CDR3 DNA reads TGTGCCAGCAGCCCCAGGCTAGCGAACAATGAGCAGTTCTTC. The encoded protein is CASSPRLANNEQFF.

The J gene is TRBJ2-5, the V gene TRBV28; D remains ambiguous. The CDR3 spans 11 residues. Deletions cut 5 bases from V and 4 bases from J, with 5 bases between. Germline V lookup: CDR1 MDHEN, CDR2 SYDVKM. The CDR3 DNA reads TGTGCCAGCAGTAAGAGAGAGACCCAGTACTTC. Amino acid sequence: CASSKRETQYF.

The chain combines TRBV12-3 or TRBV12-4 with TRBJ1-5, with D perhaps TRBD1 (6 bases). Trimming removed 6 bases at V and 5 bases at J, with 11 bases between. CDR3 length: 13 amino acids. CDR3 nucleotide sequence: TGTGCCAGCAGCCCGGACAGAGATCAGCCCCAGCATTTT. Its protein is CASSPDRDQPQHF.

The rearrangement uses TRBV12-3 or TRBV12-4 and TRBJ1-5; 7 nucleotides line up with TRBD1. V was pared by 6 bases and J by 7 bases, with 9 bases of the junction left unmatched. The CDR3 contains 14 residues. Written as DNA, the CDR3 is TGTGCCAGCAGGACCACAGGGGATAGCCAGCCCCAGCATTTT. It encodes CASRTTGDSQPQHF.